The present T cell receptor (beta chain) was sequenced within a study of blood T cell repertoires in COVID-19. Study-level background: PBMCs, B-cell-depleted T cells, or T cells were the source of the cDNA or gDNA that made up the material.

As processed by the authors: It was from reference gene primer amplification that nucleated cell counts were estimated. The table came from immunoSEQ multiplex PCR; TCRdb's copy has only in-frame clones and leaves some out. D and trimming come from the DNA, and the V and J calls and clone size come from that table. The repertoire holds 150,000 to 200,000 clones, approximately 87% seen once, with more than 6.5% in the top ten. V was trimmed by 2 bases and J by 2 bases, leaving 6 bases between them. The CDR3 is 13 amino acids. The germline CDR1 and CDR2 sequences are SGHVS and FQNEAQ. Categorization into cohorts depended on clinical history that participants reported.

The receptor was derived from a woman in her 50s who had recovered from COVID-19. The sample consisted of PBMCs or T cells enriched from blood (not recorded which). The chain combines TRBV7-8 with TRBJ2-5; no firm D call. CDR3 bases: TGTGCCAGCAGCTTACGGGTACAAGAGACCCAGTACTTC. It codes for CASSLRVQETQYF. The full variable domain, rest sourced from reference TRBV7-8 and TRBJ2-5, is GAGVSQSPRYKVAKRGQDVALRCDPISGHVSLFWYQQALGQGPEFLTYFQNEAQLDKSGLPSDRFFAERPEGSVSTLKIQRTQQEDSAVYLCASSLRVQETQYFGPGTRLLVL.